These 24 T cell receptor beta chains were all obtained from the same sample, sequenced in a study of T cells in localized non-small cell lung cancer. Method: immunoSEQ multiplex PCR; TCRdb's copy keeps in-frame clones and lacks some. The data show 70,000 or so clones, about 81% seen once. Material: peripheral blood, obtained before any cancer treatment. Every receptor here comes from a female donor of 60 years or more with stage I lung adenocarcinoma.

The chain employs TRBV29-1 and TRBJ2-7, with TRBD2 matching over 11 bases. This CDR3 contains 16 residues. Germline-derived CDR1 and CDR2 are SQVTM and ANQGSEA. With V trimmed by 4 bases and J by 3 bases, 11 bases remained unmatched. DNA for the CDR3: TGCAGCGTTGTGGGGTCCCCTAGCGGGAGGATCTACGAGCAGTACTTC. It yields the protein CSVVGSPSGRIYEQYF.

The chain couples TRBV6-5 to TRBJ1-4; 8 bases are shared with TRBD1. The CDR3 has 14 amino acids. Trimming cost V 6 bases and J 3 bases; bases outside gene matches: 3. The germline CDR1 and CDR2 sequences are MNHEY and SVGAGI. The CDR3 coding sequence is TGTGCCAGCAGGCAGGGGGCGGCTAATGAAAAACTGTTTTTT. It codes for CASRQGAANEKLFF.

This clone occurred a few times. The chain combines TRBV6-6 with TRBJ2-7, with 7 bases fitting TRBD1. V lost 2 bases and J lost 1; bases outside the gene matches: 8. This CDR3 region has 16 residues. Germline CDR1 is MNHNY and CDR2 is SVGAGI (reference sequence). The CDR3 nucleotides are TGTGCCAGCAGTTACAGCCCAGGGGGAGCTTCCTACGAGCAGTACTTC. Protein sequence: CASSYSPGGASYEQYF.

In this sample, this clone turned up once. The rearrangement uses TRBV7-2 and TRBJ2-4; TRBD2 matches 9 bases. The V segment lost 3 bases and the J segment 3 bases; nucleotides outside the gene matches: 6. CDR1 is SGHTA, CDR2 FQGNSA, per germline. The CDR3 is made up of 16 amino acids. The CDR3 loop is CASSFSPSGVKNIQYF. CDR3 DNA: TGTGCCAGCAGCTTTTCCCCTAGCGGGGTCAAAAACATTCAGTACTTC.

The gene calls are TRBV19 and TRBJ2-2; D is tentatively TRBD1 or TRBD2 (5 bases each). This CDR3 spans 16 amino acids. The ends were cut back, 1 base at V and 6 bases at J, with 15 bases in the middle. Germline lookup yields CDR1 LNHDA and CDR2 SQIVND (reference sequence). The CDR3 DNA reads as TGTGCCAGTAGTATAGCGAGGGGAAGTCTCGCCGGGGAGCTGTTTTTT. It is translated as CASSIARGSLAGELFF.

V and J are TRBV9 and TRBJ2-3; the D gene is possibly TRBD2 (5 bases). Per the germline V gene, CDR1 is SGDLS and CDR2 is YYNGEE. The length of the CDR3 is 14 residues. V lost 7 bases and J lost 0, with 12 bases in between. As DNA, the CDR3 is TGTGCCAGCCGCGGAGGCCTTAGCACAGATACGCAGTATTTT. Encoded protein: CASRGGLSTDTQYF. Together with reference TRBV9 and TRBJ2-3, the CDR3 gives the full variable domain: DSGVTQTPKHLITATGQRVTLRCSPRSGDLSVYWYQQSLDQGLQFLIQYYNGEERAKGNILERFSAQQFPDLHSELNLSSLELGDSALYFCASRGGLSTDTQYFGPGTRLTVL.

This chain uses TRBV5-4 with TRBJ2-3; unclear D gene. Germline V gene lookup returns CDR1 SGHNT and CDR2 YYREEE (reference sequence). V was clipped by 4 bases and J by 2 bases, with 8 bases between them. The CDR3 has 13 residues. The CDR3 sequence is CASSGLATDTQYF. CDR3 DNA: TGTGCCAGCAGCGGCCTGGCCACAGATACGCAGTATTTT.

J is TRBJ2-1 and V is TRBV4-3; TRBD2 agrees at 9 bases. Unmatched junction bases numbered 12, after V lost 4 bases and J lost 8 bases. Germline assignment: CDR1 LGHNA and CDR2 YSLEER. CDR3 length equals 16 residues. The CDR3 here is CASSRKPGREGYEQFF. The CDR3 nucleotides read TGCGCCAGCAGCCGCAAGCCGGGGCGGGAGGGTTATGAGCAGTTCTTC.

This clone was seen a few times. The chain is built from TRBV4-2 and TRBJ2-4; 7 bases fit TRBD2. The length of the CDR3 is 16 residues. Germline assignment: CDR1 LGHNA and CDR2 YNFKEQ. V lost 0 bases to trimming and J lost 6 bases; unmatched junction nucleotides: 8. In nucleotides, the CDR3 is TGTGCCAGCAGCCAAGATTCCCCGCCTAGCGGAAACATTCAGTACTTC. Residues: CASSQDSPPSGNIQYF.

The chain uses TRBV25-1 and TRBJ2-7; the D is unclear. The length of the CDR3 is 12 residues. The V and J ends lost 5 bases and 1 base respectively, with 6 bases between them. In germline, CDR1 is MGHDK, CDR2 SYGVNS. The CDR3 spells CASSLGSYEQYF. DNA for the CDR3: TGTGCCAGCAGTCTCGGATCCTACGAGCAGTACTTC.

The rearrangement uses TRBV5-1 and TRBJ1-2; a possible D gene is TRBD1 (5 bases). Trimming shortened V by 3 bases and J by 6 bases, and 21 bases separated the two germline ends. Germline V gives CDR1 SGHRS, CDR2 YFSETQ. This CDR3 has 16 residues. CDR3 sequence: CASSSSRAGPLDGYTF. The CDR3 nucleotides read TGCGCCAGCAGCTCTTCGCGGGCAGGGCCTCTAGATGGCTACACCTTC.

The chain links TRBV7-2 to TRBJ2-7, with D hard to call. The CDR3 consists of 12 residues. The germline gives CDR1 SGHTA, CDR2 FQGNSA. Trimming removed 5 bases at V and 3 bases at J, with 8 bases between. The CDR3, as DNA: TGTGCCAGCAGCCCCTACGGCTACGAGCAGTACTTC. Protein product: CASSPYGYEQYF. The full variable domain, in which reference TRBV7-2 and TRBJ2-7 provide the parts outside the CDR3, is GAGVSQSPSNKVTEKGKDVELRCDPISGHTALYWYRQSLGQGLEFLIYFQGNSAPDKSGLPSDRFSAERTGGSVSTLTIQRTQQEDSAVYLCASSPYGYEQYFGPGTRLTVT.

The chain has TRBV18 and TRBJ2-3; D perhaps matches TRBD2 (5 bases). Between the trimmed V and J ends, which lost 3 bases and 0 bases, there was a span of 7 bases. CDR1 is KGHSH, CDR2 LQKENI, per germline. The length of the CDR3 is 14 residues. The CDR3 nucleotides are TGTGCCAGCTCACCGCCGGGGAGCACAGATACGCAGTATTTT. This sequence encodes CASSPPGSTDTQYF.

This chain uses TRBV7-2 with TRBJ2-5; a possible D gene is TRBD1 (6 bases). Between the trimmed V and J ends, which lost 4 bases and 2 bases, there was a span of 11 bases. Per the germline V gene, CDR1 is SGHTA and CDR2 is FQGNSA. There are 14 residues in the CDR3. The CDR3 nucleotides read TGTGCCAGCAGCTCAGATGGACAGCAAGAGACCCAGTACTTC. Residues: CASSSDGQQETQYF.

The genes are TRBV7-7 and TRBJ2-5, with unresolved D. The V end was cut by 1 base, the J end by 5 bases, with 14 bases between. This CDR3 spans 15 amino acids. In germline, CDR1 is SSHAT, CDR2 FNYEAQ (reference sequence). Here the CDR3 reads CASSLDRNSYETQYF. The CDR3 region has the DNA TGTGCCAGCAGCTTAGACAGAAACTCTTATGAGACCCAGTACTTC.

The chain is built from TRBV14 and TRBJ2-2, with 7 positions matching TRBD2. This CDR3 spans 15 amino acids. The germline CDR1 and CDR2 sequences are SGHDN and FVKESK. Trimming cost V 4 bases and J 7 bases; bases outside gene matches: 9. CDR3 in DNA: TGTGCCAGCAGCCGGCAGGGAGGGAATAACGGGGAGCTGTTTTTT. Protein: CASSRQGGNNGELFF.

The chain combines TRBV6-1 with TRBJ2-7; D might be TRBD2 (5 bases). This CDR3 has 17 amino acids. The V end lost 2 bases, the J end lost 2 bases, and 19 bases lay between the germline ends. Per germline, CDR1 MNHNS and CDR2 SASEGT. The CDR3 nucleotides are TGTGCCAGCAGTGAAAATGTCTATGTGGGAGCCCCCTACGAGCAGTACTTC. Residues: CASSENVYVGAPYEQYF.

This clone was observed once. The CDR3 region is CASSSPAGPGTTSYNEQFF. DNA of the CDR3: TGCGCCAGCAGCTCGCCTGCTGGTCCCGGGACAACCTCCTACAATGAGCAGTTCTTC. The rearrangement links TRBV5-1 to TRBJ2-1; tentatively, D is TRBD1 (6 bases). There are 19 residues in the CDR3. The V end lost 3 bases, the J end lost 0 bases, and 22 bases lay between the germline ends. The germline CDR1 and CDR2 sequences are SGHRS and YFSETQ. Supplemented by reference TRBV5-1 and TRBJ2-1, the full variable domain reads KAGVTQTPRYLIKTRGQQVTLSCSPISGHRSVSWYQQTPGQGLQFLFEYFSETQRNKGNFPGRFSGRQFSNSRSEMNVSTLELGDSALYLCASSSPAGPGTTSYNEQFFGPGTRLTVL.

The V call is TRBV28, the J call TRBJ2-7; tentatively, D is TRBD1 (5 bases). Deletions cut 5 bases from V and 6 bases from J, with 20 bases between. The CDR3 loop spans 15 amino acids. In germline, CDR1 is MDHEN, CDR2 SYDVKM. The CDR3 loop is CASSDPVTALREQYF. In DNA, the CDR3 is TGTGCCAGCAGTGACCCTGTGACAGCACTTCGCGAGCAGTACTTC.

V usage is TRBV28 and J usage is TRBJ1-5; the D is unclear. Germline CDR1 MDHEN, CDR2 SYDVKM. The CDR3 length is 13 residues. The V end was cut by 1 base, the J end by 7 bases, with 8 bases between. The CDR3 DNA reads TGTGCCAGCAGTTTATTTGGTTGGCAGCCCCAGCATTTT. Protein sequence: CASSLFGWQPQHF. Combining the CDR3 with reference TRBV28 and TRBJ1-5 gives the whole variable domain DVKVTQSSRYLVKRTGEKVFLECVQDMDHENMFWYRQDPGLGLRLIYFSYDVKMKEKGDIPEGYSVSREKKERFSLILESASTNQTSMYLCASSLFGWQPQHFGDGTRLSIL.

The chain recombines TRBV2 with TRBJ1-5; unclear D gene. The ends were cut back, 3 bases at V and 4 bases at J, with 7 bases in the middle. The CDR3 is 13 residues long. CDR1 is SNHLY, CDR2 FYNNEI, per germline. In nucleotides, the CDR3 is TGTGCCAGCAGTGATTTGAGAAATCAGCCCCAGCATTTT. Its protein product is CASSDLRNQPQHF.

The chain combines TRBV11-3 with TRBJ2-7, with 8 nucleotides matching TRBD2. The CDR3 has 20 residues. Trimming cost V 0 bases and J 3 bases; bases outside gene matches: 19. CDR1 and CDR2 from the germline V gene are SGHNT and YENEEA. In DNA, the CDR3 is TGTGCCAGCAGCTTAGAGGGGGCGAAACTAGCGGACATCCTGTGCTACGAGCAGTACTTC. Translated: CASSLEGAKLADILCYEQYF.

This rearrangement joins TRBV7-9 to TRBJ2-3, with unresolved D. V lost 6 bases and J lost 0, with 19 bases in between. The CDR3 consists of 17 residues. Germline V gene lookup returns CDR1 SEHNR and CDR2 FQNEAQ (reference sequence). The CDR3 DNA is TGTGCCAGCAGTCATATTTTCCAAGCGCCCAGCACAGATACGCAGTATTTT. This gives the protein CASSHIFQAPSTDTQYF.

V usage is TRBV6-5 and J usage is TRBJ1-1, with TRBD1 as a possible D gene (6 bases). The V end lost 2 bases, the J end lost 4 bases, and 14 bases lay between the germline ends. Germline assignment: CDR1 MNHEY and CDR2 SVGAGI. The CDR3 sequence is 15 residues long. This CDR3 is CASSYAVGGFTEAFF. The CDR3 DNA is TGTGCCAGCAGTTACGCTGTAGGGGGTTTCACTGAAGCTTTCTTT.